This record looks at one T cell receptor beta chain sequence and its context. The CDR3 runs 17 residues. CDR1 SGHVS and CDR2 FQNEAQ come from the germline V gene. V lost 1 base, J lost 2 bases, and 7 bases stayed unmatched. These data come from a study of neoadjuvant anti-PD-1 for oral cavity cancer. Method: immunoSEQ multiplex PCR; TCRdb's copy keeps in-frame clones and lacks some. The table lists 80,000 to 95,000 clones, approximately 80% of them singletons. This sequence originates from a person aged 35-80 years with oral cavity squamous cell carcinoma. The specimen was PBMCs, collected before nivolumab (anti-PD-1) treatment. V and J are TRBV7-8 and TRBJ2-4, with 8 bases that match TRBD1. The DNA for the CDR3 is TGTGCCAGCAGCTTAGAAGCAGGGGGCTCGTCCAAAAACATTCAGTACTTC. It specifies CASSLEAGGSSKNIQYF.